The 7 T cell receptor beta chains reported below all come from one sample, sequenced in a study of cytomegalovirus exposure and HLA in healthy donors. Amplification used 60 Vbeta primers and 13 Jbeta primers. The repertoire was sequenced with immunoSEQ multiplex PCR; TCRdb's copy has only in-frame clones and lacks some. The table shows roughly 200,000 clones, with roughly 70% occurring only once. The sequenced sample was PBMCs. All receptors derive from a male donor in good health and CMV-seronegative.

The gene calls are TRBV28 and TRBJ1-4; 10 nucleotides line up with TRBD1. The CDR3 totals 15 residues. Looked up from germline, CDR1 is MDHEN and CDR2 is SYDVKM. V shed 5 bases and J 5 bases; nucleotides not matched to a gene: 5. The DNA of the CDR3 is TGTGCCAGCAGTACACCGGGACAGGGGAATGAAAAACTGTTTTTT. Translating gives CASSTPGQGNEKLFF.

The genes are TRBV2 and TRBJ1-5, with TRBD1 matching 9 bases. CDR3 length equals 15 residues. Per the germline V gene, CDR1 is SNHLY and CDR2 is FYNNEI. Losses at the gene ends were 7 bases for V and 6 bases for J; bases not matched to a gene: 10. The CDR3 region is CASTSDRGVTQPQHF. The CDR3 DNA sequence: TGTGCCAGCACCTCGGACAGGGGTGTTACTCAGCCCCAGCATTTT. Combining the CDR3 with reference TRBV2 and TRBJ1-5 gives the whole variable domain EPEVTQTPSHQVTQMGQEVILRCVPISNHLYFYWYRQILGQKVEFLVSFYNNEISEKSEIFDDQFSVERPDGSNFTLKIRSTKLEDSAMYFCASTSDRGVTQPQHFGDGTRLSIL.

This chain connects TRBV6-1 to TRBJ2-3, with 10 positions matching TRBD2. From germline, CDR1 is MNHNS and CDR2 SASEGT. The J segment lost 0 bases and the V segment lost 2 bases, leaving 5 bases of the junction unmatched. The CDR3 is 17 residues long. CDR3 in DNA: TGTGCCAGCAGTGAATGGGTAGCGGGGGGAAGCACAGATACGCAGTATTTT. This gives the protein CASSEWVAGGSTDTQYF.

The V and J genes are TRBV20-1 and TRBJ2-3; D ambiguous. Between the trimmed V and J ends, which lost 3 bases and 5 bases, there was a span of 6 bases. This CDR3 contains 11 residues. Germline V gene data show CDR1 as DFQATT and CDR2 as SNEGSKA (reference sequence). The CDR3 reads CSASLRDTQYF. The CDR3 DNA follows: TGCAGTGCTAGTCTTAGAGATACGCAGTATTTT.

V gene TRBV6-6 combines with J gene TRBJ1-2, with 11 bases fitting TRBD1. The CDR3 sequence is 16 residues long. CDR1 and CDR2 (germline): MNHNY, SVGAGI (reference sequence). Trimming removed 2 bases from V and 4 bases from J; junction bases left unmatched: 6. The CDR3 reads CASSYETGTGGYGYTF. The CDR3 DNA sequence: TGTGCCAGCAGTTACGAGACCGGGACAGGGGGCTATGGCTACACCTTC.

This clone was observed a few times. CDR3 in DNA: TGCGCCAGCAGCTTGGGGTGGCGGGAGGGCCCTTACAATGAGCAGTTCTTC. Translated, it gives CASSLGWREGPYNEQFF. The chain couples TRBV5-1 to TRBJ2-1; 9 bases line up with TRBD2. The J segment lost 4 bases and the V segment lost 0 bases, leaving 8 bases of the junction unmatched. The CDR3 has 17 residues. Germline loops: CDR1 SGHRS, CDR2 YFSETQ.

J is TRBJ1-1 and V is TRBV4-1, with TRBD1 matching 7 bases. Germline-derived CDR1 and CDR2 are MGHRA and YSYEKL. The CDR3 is 14 amino acids. Trimming took 1 base from V and 4 from J; bases not matched to a gene: 3. In DNA form, the CDR3 reads TGCGCCAGCAGCCAAGGCAACAGGGGCACTGAAGCTTTCTTT. This translates into CASSQGNRGTEAFF.